This TCR beta chain is from a study of radiotherapy plus CTLA-4 blockade in lung cancer. The germline V gene encodes CDR1 MNHNS and CDR2 SASEGT. Trimming took 2 bases from V and 3 from J, leaving 14 bases between them. The CDR3 is 15 amino acids. Clones were sequenced by immunoSEQ multiplex PCR, and TCRdb holds only the in-frame ones, with some missing. The sample yields tens of thousands of clones, roughly 79% seen once. Study-level results: Increased serum interferon-beta after radiation also reportedly predicted response strongly. Clones of tumor-derived TCRs expanded in blood after radiotherapy plus ipilimumab.

To note about this clone: What it binds is not known.

This sequence joins TRBV6-1 and TRBJ2-7, with D unresolved. The material sequenced was peripheral blood, taken from a patient treated with radiotherapy plus ipilimumab. The TCR originated in a human donor with non-small cell lung cancer that progressed on radiotherapy plus ipilimumab. CDR3 protein: CASSEMGAFNYEQYF. CDR3 coding DNA: TGTGCCAGCAGTGAAATGGGCGCCTTCAACTACGAGCAGTACTTC.